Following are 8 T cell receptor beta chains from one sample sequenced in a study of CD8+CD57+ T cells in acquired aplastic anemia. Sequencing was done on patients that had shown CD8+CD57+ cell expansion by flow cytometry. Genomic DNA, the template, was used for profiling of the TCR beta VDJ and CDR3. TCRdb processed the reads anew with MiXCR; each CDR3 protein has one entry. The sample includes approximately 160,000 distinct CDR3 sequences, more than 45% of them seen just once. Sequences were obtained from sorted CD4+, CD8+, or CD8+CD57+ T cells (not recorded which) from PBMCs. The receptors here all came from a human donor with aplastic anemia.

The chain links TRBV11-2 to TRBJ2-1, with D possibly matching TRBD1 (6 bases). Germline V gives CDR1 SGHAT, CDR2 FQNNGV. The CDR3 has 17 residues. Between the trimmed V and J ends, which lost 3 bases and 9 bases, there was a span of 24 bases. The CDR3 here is CASSLNQGLIDVGEQFF. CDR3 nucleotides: TGTGCCAGCAGCTTGAACCAGGGGTTGATCGATGTGGGTGAGCAGTTCTTC.

Here the CDR3 DNA reads TGTGCCAGCCGGGACAGGATCAATTCACCCCTCCACTTT. Translating gives CASRDRINSPLHF. The rearrangement links TRBV6-2 or TRBV6-3 to TRBJ1-6; 8 bases match TRBD1. In germline, CDR1 is MNHEY, CDR2 SVGEGT. Trimming cost V 8 bases and J 7 bases; bases outside gene matches: 4. The CDR3 is 13 amino acids.

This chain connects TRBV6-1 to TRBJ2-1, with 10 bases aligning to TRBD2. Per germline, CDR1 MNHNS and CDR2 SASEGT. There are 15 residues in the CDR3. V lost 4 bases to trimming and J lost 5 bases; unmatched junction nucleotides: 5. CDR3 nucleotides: TGTGCCAGCAGTGCTCGGACTAGCGGAAACAATGAGCAGTTCTTC. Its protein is CASSARTSGNNEQFF.

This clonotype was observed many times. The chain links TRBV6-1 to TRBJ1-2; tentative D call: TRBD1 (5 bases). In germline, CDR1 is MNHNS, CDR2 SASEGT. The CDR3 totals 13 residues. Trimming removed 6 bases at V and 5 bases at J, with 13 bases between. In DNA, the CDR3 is TGTGCCAGCAGGACCCAGGGTGGTTATGGCTACACCTTC. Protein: CASRTQGGYGYTF.

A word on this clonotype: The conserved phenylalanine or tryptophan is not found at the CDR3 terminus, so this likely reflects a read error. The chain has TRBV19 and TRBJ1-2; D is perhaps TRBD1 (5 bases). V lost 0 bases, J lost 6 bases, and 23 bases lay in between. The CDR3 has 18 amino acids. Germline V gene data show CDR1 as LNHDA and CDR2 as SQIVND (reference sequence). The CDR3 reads CASSIDVTLREGAHGYTV. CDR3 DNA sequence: TGTGCCAGTAGTATAGATGTGACCCTAAGAGAAGGGGCCCATGGCTACACCGTC.

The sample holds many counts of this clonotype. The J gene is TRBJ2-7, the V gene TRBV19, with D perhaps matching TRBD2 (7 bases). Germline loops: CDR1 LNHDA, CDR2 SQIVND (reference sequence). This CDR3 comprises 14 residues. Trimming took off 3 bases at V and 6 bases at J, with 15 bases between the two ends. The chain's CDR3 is CASSMARGATEQYF. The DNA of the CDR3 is TGTGCCAGTAGTATGGCCCGGGGGGCCACCGAGCAGTACTTC.

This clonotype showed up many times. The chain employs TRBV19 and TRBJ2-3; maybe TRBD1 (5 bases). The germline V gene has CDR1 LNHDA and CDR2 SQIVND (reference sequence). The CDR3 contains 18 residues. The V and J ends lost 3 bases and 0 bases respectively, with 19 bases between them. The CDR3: CASSISRALQSSTDTQYF. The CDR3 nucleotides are TGTGCCAGTAGTATCTCCAGGGCGCTCCAGTCTAGCACAGATACGCAGTATTTT. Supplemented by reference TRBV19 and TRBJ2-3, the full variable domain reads DGGITQSPKYLFRKEGQNVTLSCEQNLNHDAMYWYRQDPGQGLRLIYYSQIVNDFQKGDIAEGYSVSREKKESFPLTVTSAQKNPTAFYLCASSISRALQSSTDTQYFGPGTRLTVL.

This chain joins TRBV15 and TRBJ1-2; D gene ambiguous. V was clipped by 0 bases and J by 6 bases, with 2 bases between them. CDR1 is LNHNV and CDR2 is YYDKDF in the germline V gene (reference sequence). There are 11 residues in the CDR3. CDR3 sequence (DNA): TGTGCCACCAGCAGAGATGATGGCTACACCTTC. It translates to CATSRDDGYTF.